Listed below are T cell receptor beta chains from one sample, sequenced in a study of cytomegalovirus exposure and HLA in healthy donors. The table came from immunoSEQ multiplex PCR; TCRdb's copy has only in-frame clones and leaves some out. Among some 90,000 clones listed, about three quarters were seen once. The specimen was PBMCs. The receptors shown here come from a male donor in good health and CMV-seropositive. Both conserved end residues are part of each CDR3. A D gene is named only where the DNA matches it firmly. Clone size is not always given. Where it is, it says once, few, many or a class for expanded clones.

D gene	clone size	V gene	CDR3 length	J gene	CDR3 protein	CDR3 DNA
NA	once	TRBV5-1	14	TRBJ2-4	CASGAGMGKNIQYF	TGCGCCAGCGGGGCGGGAATGGGCAAAAACATTCAGTACTTC
TRBD2	NA	TRBV7-9	17	TRBJ2-1	CASSSTLLAGYFNEQFF	TGTGCCAGCAGCTCCACCCTACTAGCGGGATATTTTAATGAGCAGTTCTTC
NA	NA	TRBV27	14	TRBJ2-7	CASSLNRVGYEQYF	TGTGCCAGCAGTTTAAACAGGGTAGGCTACGAGCAGTACTTC
NA	NA	TRBV6-1	15	TRBJ2-3	CASSAGTTGRDTQYF	TGTGCCAGCAGTGCCGGGACGACAGGGAGGGATACGCAGTATTTT
TRBD2	NA	TRBV5-1	15	TRBJ2-2	CASSFTSGSSGELFF	TGCGCCAGCAGCTTTACTAGCGGGAGTTCCGGGGAGCTGTTTTTT
NA	NA	TRBV11-1	12	TRBJ1-1	CASKDSGAEAFF	TGTGCCAGCAAAGACTCGGGAGCTGAAGCTTTCTTT
NA	NA	TRBV2	18	TRBJ2-4	CASRFPLRFTRGKNIQYF	TGTGCCAGCAGGTTCCCCCTACGTTTTACCCGTGGCAAAAACATTCAGTACTTC
NA	NA	TRBV19	13	TRBJ1-5	CASQDKHNQPQHF	TGTGCCAGTCAGGATAAACACAATCAGCCCCAGCATTTT
TRBD2	NA	TRBV12-5	15	TRBJ2-2	CASGLGPRGAGELFF	TGTGCTAGTGGTTTAGGGCCCCGGGGGGCCGGGGAGCTGTTTTTT
NA	NA	TRBV6-5	14	TRBJ2-7	CASSFGRGPYEQYF	TGTGCCAGCAGTTTCGGGCGAGGGCCCTACGAGCAGTACTTC
NA	NA	TRBV5-8	14	TRBJ1-5	CASSLDRDNQPQHF	TGTGCCAGCAGCTTGGACAGGGATAATCAGCCCCAGCATTTT
NA	NA	TRBV28	14	TRBJ1-5	CASSPRLVNQPQHF	TGTGCCAGCAGCCCTCGATTAGTAAATCAGCCCCAGCATTTT
NA	once	TRBV28	14	TRBJ2-1	CASSAHPMGKGEFF	TGTGCCAGCAGTGCCCATCCCATGGGGAAGGGGGAGTTCTTC
TRBD1	NA	TRBV30	15	TRBJ2-3	CAWSVTGGARYTQYF	TGTGCCTGGAGCGTTACAGGGGGCGCAAGGTATACGCAGTATTTT
NA	NA	TRBV30	15	TRBJ1-5	CAWSVPDSSNQPQHF	TGTGCCTGGAGTGTACCCGACTCCAGCAATCAGCCCCAGCATTTT
NA	NA	TRBV6-5	16	TRBJ1-3	CASSYSKSGSGNTIYF	TGTGCCAGCAGTTACTCCAAGTCAGGCTCTGGAAACACCATATATTTT
TRBD2	NA	TRBV19	15	TRBJ2-1	CASSISGRTYNEQFF	TGTGCCAGTAGTATAAGCGGGAGGACCTACAATGAGCAGTTCTTC
NA	NA	TRBV6-1	11	TRBJ1-2	CASSIRVDYTF	TGTGCCAGCAGCATCAGGGTCGACTACACCTTC
NA	NA	TRBV28	16	TRBJ1-6	CASSLGAGLGDSPLHF	TGTGCCAGCAGTTTGGGAGCCGGCCTAGGAGATTCACCCCTCCACTTT
TRBD2	NA	TRBV9	14	TRBJ2-7	CASSGGGTYYEQYF	TGTGCCAGCAGTGGGGGGGGGACCTACTACGAGCAGTACTTC
TRBD2	NA	TRBV28	17	TRBJ2-7	CASSLQRVAGAPYEQYF	TGTGCCAGCAGTTTACAACGTGTAGCGGGAGCTCCCTACGAGCAGTACTTC
NA	NA	TRBV11-3	14	TRBJ2-5	CASSLGGAQETQYF	TGTGCCAGCAGCTTAGGTGGGGCCCAAGAGACCCAGTACTTC
TRBD1	NA	TRBV6-6	14	TRBJ1-4	CASSYGTGAEKLFF	TGTGCCAGCAGTTATGGGACAGGGGCCGAAAAACTGTTTTTT
TRBD2	NA	TRBV4-1	17	TRBJ2-2	CASSQDKSGANTGELFF	TGCGCCAGCAGCCAAGATAAAAGCGGGGCGAACACCGGGGAGCTGTTTTTT
TRBD1	NA	TRBV28	14	TRBJ2-7	CASSTGTGSHEQYF	TGTGCCAGCAGTACCGGGACAGGGTCCCACGAGCAGTACTTC
TRBD1	NA	TRBV30	13	TRBJ1-2	CAWKLSGGYGYTF	TGTGCCTGGAAACTATCAGGGGGCTATGGCTACACCTTC
NA	few	TRBV9	20	TRBJ1-2	CASSVGATPGEVLPLYGYTF	TGTGCCAGCAGCGTAGGTGCCACTCCGGGAGAGGTGCTACCCCTTTATGGCTACACCTTC
NA	NA	TRBV19	16	TRBJ2-2	CASSIVPGGPTGELFF	TGTGCCAGTAGTATAGTTCCGGGGGGCCCAACCGGGGAGCTGTTTTTT
NA	NA	TRBV4-1	17	TRBJ2-3	CASSQDLFGVYTDTQYF	TGCGCCAGCAGCCAAGATCTTTTCGGAGTCTACACAGATACGCAGTATTTT
TRBD2	NA	TRBV27	22	TRBJ2-1	CASSLSLGVGMSGTSGYNEQFF	TGTGCCAGCAGTTTATCACTTGGGGTGGGGATGTCCGGGACTAGCGGTTACAATGAGCAGTTCTTC
NA	NA	TRBV7-9	18	TRBJ2-3	CASSLEDSWVFVMDTQYF	TGTGCCAGCAGCTTAGAAGATAGCTGGGTCTTTGTAATGGATACGCAGTATTTT
TRBD1	NA	TRBV6-4	13	TRBJ1-1	CASSVDRGTEAFF	TGTGCCAGCAGTGTCGACAGGGGAACTGAAGCTTTCTTT
NA	NA	TRBV6-5	14	TRBJ2-5	CASSYSIAGLAQYF	TGTGCCAGCAGTTACTCAATAGCCGGGTTGGCCCAGTACTTC
TRBD1	once	TRBV14	17	TRBJ2-3	CASSQDHRGQNTDTQYF	TGTGCCAGCAGCCAAGATCACCGGGGACAGAACACAGATACGCAGTATTTT
NA	NA	TRBV9	14	TRBJ1-1	CASSVEGRTTEAFF	TGTGCCAGCAGCGTGGAGGGGAGGACCACTGAAGCTTTCTTT